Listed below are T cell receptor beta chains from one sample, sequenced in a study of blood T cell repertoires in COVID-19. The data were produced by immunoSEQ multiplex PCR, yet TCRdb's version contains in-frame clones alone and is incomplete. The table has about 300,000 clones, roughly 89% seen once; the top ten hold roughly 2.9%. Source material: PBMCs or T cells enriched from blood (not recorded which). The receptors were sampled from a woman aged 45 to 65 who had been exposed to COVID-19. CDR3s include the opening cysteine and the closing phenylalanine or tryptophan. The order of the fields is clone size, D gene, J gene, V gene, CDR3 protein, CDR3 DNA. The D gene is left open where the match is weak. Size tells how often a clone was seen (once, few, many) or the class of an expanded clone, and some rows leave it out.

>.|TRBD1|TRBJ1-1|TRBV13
CASSLSTGLNTEAFF
TGTGCCAGCAGCTTATCGACAGGGTTGAACACTGAAGCTTTCTTT
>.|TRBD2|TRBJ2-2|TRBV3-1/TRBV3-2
CASSPPRWRGGLSINTGELFF
TGTGCCAGCAGCCCCCCACGGTGGCGGGGGGGCCTCTCAATAAACACCGGGGAGCTGTTTTTT
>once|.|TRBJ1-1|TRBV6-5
CASRQGSEAFF
TGTGCCAGCAGACAGGGTTCTGAAGCTTTCTTT
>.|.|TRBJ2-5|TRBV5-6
CASSFGLAETQYF
TGTGCCAGCAGCTTTGGCCTAGCGGAGACCCAGTACTTC
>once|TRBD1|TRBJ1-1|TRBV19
CATTGQMNTEAFF
TGTGCCACAACGGGACAGATGAACACTGAAGCTTTCTTT
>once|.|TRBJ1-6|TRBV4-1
CASQDRRSYNSPLHF
TGCGCCAGTCAAGACAGGCGGTCCTATAATTCACCCCTCCACTTT
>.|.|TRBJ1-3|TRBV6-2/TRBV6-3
CASSSAGRGNTIYF
TGTGCCAGCAGTTCCGCAGGGAGGGGAAACACCATATATTTT
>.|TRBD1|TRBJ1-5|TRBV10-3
CATTGDSNQPQHF
TGTGCCACAACAGGGGATAGCAATCAGCCCCAGCATTTT
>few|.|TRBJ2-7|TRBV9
CASSVAHHSSYEQYF
TGTGCCAGCAGCGTAGCACACCACAGCTCCTACGAGCAGTACTTC
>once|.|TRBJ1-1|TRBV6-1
CASSERGLKVGLSFF
TGTGCCAGCAGTGAAAGGGGCCTGAAAGTAGGTCTATCTTTCTTT
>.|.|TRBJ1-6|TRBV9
CASSVGKSDSTYNSPLHF
TGTGCCAGCAGCGTAGGAAAGTCGGACAGTACCTATAATTCACCCCTCCACTTT
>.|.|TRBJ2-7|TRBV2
CASSTRQQYF
TGTGCCAGCAGCACTAGACAACAGTACTTC
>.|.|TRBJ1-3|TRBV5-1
CASSLGPQGTGNTIYF
TGCGCCAGCAGCTTGGGCCCTCAGGGTACTGGAAACACCATATATTTT
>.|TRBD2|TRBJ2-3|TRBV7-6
CASSLSSGVYTDTQYF
TGTGCCAGCAGCTTATCTAGCGGGGTTTACACAGATACGCAGTATTTT
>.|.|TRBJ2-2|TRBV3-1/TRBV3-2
CASSLLDTGELFF
TGTGCCAGCAGTCTACTTGACACCGGGGAGCTGTTTTTT
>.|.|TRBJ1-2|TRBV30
CAGTRGRLSDYGYTF
TGTGCCGGTACCCGGGGGAGGTTGAGCGACTATGGCTACACCTTC
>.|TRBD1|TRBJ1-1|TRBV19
CASSLRQGFGTEAFF
TGTGCCAGTAGTCTAAGACAGGGGTTTGGTACTGAAGCTTTCTTT
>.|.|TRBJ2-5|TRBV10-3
CAISEDSEQTQYF
TGTGCCATCAGTGAGGACAGTGAGCAGACCCAGTACTTC
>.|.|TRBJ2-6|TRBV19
CASSPTGGANVLTF
TGTGCCAGTAGTCCTACAGGGGGGGCCAACGTCCTGACTTTC
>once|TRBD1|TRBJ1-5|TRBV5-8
CASSLRGQVNQPQHF
TGTGCCAGCAGCTTGCGCGGACAGGTTAATCAGCCCCAGCATTTT
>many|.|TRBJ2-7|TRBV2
CASSEGHLEQYF
TGTGCCAGCAGTGAAGGGCACCTCGAGCAGTACTTC
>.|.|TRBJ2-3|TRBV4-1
CASSQEHSSLLADTQYF
TGCGCCAGCAGCCAAGAACATTCTAGCTTGCTAGCAGATACGCAGTATTTT
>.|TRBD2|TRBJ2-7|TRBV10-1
CASSESRTSPIRLYF
TGCGCCAGCAGTGAGTCTAGGACTAGCCCGATCCGTCTGTACTTC
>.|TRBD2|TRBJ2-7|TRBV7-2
CASSLALAGGTREQYF
TGTGCCAGCAGCTTGGCTCTAGCGGGGGGAACTCGGGAGCAGTACTTC
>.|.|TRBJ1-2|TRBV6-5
CASRAQQIPNYGYTF
TGTGCCAGCAGGGCTCAACAAATACCTAACTATGGCTACACCTTC
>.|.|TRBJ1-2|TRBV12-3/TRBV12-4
CASSLGPGGYTF
TGTGCCAGCAGTTTAGGACCGGGGGGCTACACCTTC
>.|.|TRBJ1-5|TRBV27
CASSTGTNQPQHF
TGTGCCAGCAGCACAGGGACGAATCAGCCCCAGCATTTT
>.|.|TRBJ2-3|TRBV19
CASSSGQAPDTQYF
TGTGCCAGTAGTTCCGGCCAGGCTCCAGATACGCAGTATTTT
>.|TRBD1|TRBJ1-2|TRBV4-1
CASSSAPTGEGGYTF
TGCGCCAGCAGCTCCGCGCCGACAGGGGAGGGTGGCTACACCTTC
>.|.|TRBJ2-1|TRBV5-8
CASSLVREQFF
TGTGCCAGCAGCTTGGTGCGGGAGCAGTTCTTC
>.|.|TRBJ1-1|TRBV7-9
CASSFWVRGTDTEAFF
TGTGCCAGCAGCTTTTGGGTCAGGGGTACAGACACTGAAGCTTTCTTT
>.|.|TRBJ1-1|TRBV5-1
CASSLQERGTEAFF
TGCGCCAGCAGCCTCCAGGAACGGGGCACTGAAGCTTTCTTT
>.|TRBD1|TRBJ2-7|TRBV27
CASSALGQGKTYEQYF
TGTGCCAGCAGCGCCTTAGGACAGGGAAAAACCTACGAGCAGTACTTC
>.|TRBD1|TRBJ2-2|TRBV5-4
CASSDFFTGGTGELFF
TGTGCCAGCAGCGATTTTTTTACAGGGGGCACCGGGGAGCTGTTTTTT
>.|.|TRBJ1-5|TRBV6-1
CASSERGGSSNQPQHF
TGTGCCAGCAGTGAAAGAGGGGGTAGCAGCAATCAGCCCCAGCATTTT
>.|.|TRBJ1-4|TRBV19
CASTVPATNEKLFF
TGTGCCAGTACCGTCCCTGCAACTAATGAAAAACTGTTTTTT
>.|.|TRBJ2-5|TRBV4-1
CASSSGPKAQYF
TGCGCCAGCAGCTCTGGGCCCAAGGCCCAGTACTTC
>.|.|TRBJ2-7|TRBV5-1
CASSLGGQRQYF
TGCGCCAGCAGCTTAGGTGGCCAGCGACAGTACTTC
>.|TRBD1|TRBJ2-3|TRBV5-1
CASSVQPGQGSTSTDTQYF
TGCGCCAGCAGCGTCCAACCGGGACAGGGATCTACTAGCACAGATACGCAGTATTTT
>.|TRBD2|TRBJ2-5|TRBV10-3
CAISGPGRETQYF
TGTGCCATCAGTGGCCCCGGGAGGGAGACCCAGTACTTC
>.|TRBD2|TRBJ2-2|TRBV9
CASSLSGGYTGELFF
TGTGCCAGCAGCTTAAGCGGGGGGTACACCGGGGAGCTGTTTTTT
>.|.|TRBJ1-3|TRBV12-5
CASGLVLGTGSYSGNTIYF
TGTGCTAGTGGTTTGGTGCTCGGTACAGGGTCTTACTCTGGAAACACCATATATTTT
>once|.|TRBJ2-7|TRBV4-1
CASSQDATYEQYF
TGCGCCAGCAGCCAAGATGCGACCTACGAGCAGTACTTC
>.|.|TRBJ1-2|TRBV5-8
CASSPAPGNYGYTF
TGTGCCAGCAGCCCCGCGCCGGGAAACTATGGCTACACCTTC
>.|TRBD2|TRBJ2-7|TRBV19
CASSIGTSGFYEQYF
TGTGCCAGTAGTATAGGGACTAGCGGTTTCTACGAGCAGTACTTC
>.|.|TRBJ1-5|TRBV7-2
CASSLLGDQPQHF
TGTGCCAGCAGCTTATTAGGGGATCAGCCCCAGCATTTT
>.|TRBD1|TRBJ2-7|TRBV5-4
CASSRRGTGTYEQYF
TGTGCCAGCTCACGGCGGGGGACAGGGACCTACGAGCAGTACTTC
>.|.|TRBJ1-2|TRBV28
CASRQEYGYTF
TGTGCCAGCAGACAGGAGTATGGCTACACCTTC
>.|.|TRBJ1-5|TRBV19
CASSMDDRYNQPQHF
TGTGCCAGTAGTATGGATGACAGATACAATCAGCCCCAGCATTTT
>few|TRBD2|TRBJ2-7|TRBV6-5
CASSYTSGADYEQYF
TGTGCCAGCAGTTACACAAGCGGGGCCGACTACGAGCAGTACTTC
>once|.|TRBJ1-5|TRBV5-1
CASSLDNYSNQPQHF
TGCGCCAGCAGCTTGGACAACTATAGCAATCAGCCCCAGCATTTT
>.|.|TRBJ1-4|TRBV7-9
CASSLGRSAEKLFF
TGTGCCAGCAGCTTGGGGCGATCGGCCGAAAAACTGTTTTTT
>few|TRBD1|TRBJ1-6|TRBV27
CASSLGQGMAPLHF
TGTGCCAGCAGTCTAGGACAGGGTATGGCACCCCTCCACTTT
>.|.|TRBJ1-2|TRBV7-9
CASSRSREDYGYTF
TGTGCCAGCAGCCGCTCAAGGGAGGACTATGGCTACACCTTC
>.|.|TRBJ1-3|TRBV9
CASSVHGNTIYF
TGTGCCAGCAGCGTCCATGGAAACACCATATATTTT
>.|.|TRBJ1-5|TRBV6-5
CASALRGGPQHF
TGTGCCAGCGCTCTTCGGGGTGGGCCCCAGCATTTT
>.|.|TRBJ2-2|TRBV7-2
CASSLPDTTNTGELFF
TGTGCCAGCAGCTTACCCGACACAACGAACACCGGGGAGCTGTTTTTT
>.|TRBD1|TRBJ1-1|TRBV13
CASSLPGAGGSTEAFF
TGTGCCAGCAGCTTACCCGGGGCAGGGGGGAGCACTGAAGCTTTCTTT
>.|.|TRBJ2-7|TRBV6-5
CASRAGSSYEQYF
TGTGCCAGCAGAGCAGGCTCATCCTACGAGCAGTACTTC
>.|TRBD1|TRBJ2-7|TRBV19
CASRPRDREYEQYF
TGTGCCAGTAGACCCCGGGACAGGGAGTACGAGCAGTACTTC